Listed below are T cell receptor beta chains from one sample, sequenced in a study of blood T cells in healthy people across ages. From the 5' RACE reads, TCRdb called clonotypes with MiXCR, one entry per CDR3 protein. This sample has about 720,000 distinct CDR3 sequences, with 22% found just once. The sequenced sample consisted of blood. These receptors were obtained from a man aged 65 to 79 in good health. Each CDR3 is given with its conserved first and last residue. A D gene is named only where the DNA matches it firmly. Part of the rows lack a size; the others show once, few, many or a class for expanded clones.

CDR3nt: TGTGCCACCAGTGATTGGGCTAGCGGGGCCAATGAGCAGTTCTTC
CDR3aa: CATSDWASGANEQFF
d_gene: TRBD2
abundance: -
v_gene: TRBV24-1
j_gene: TRBJ2-1

CDR3nt: TGCAGTGCCAAAGACCTCAACAGGGGGGGAGTTGAAGCTTTCTTT
CDR3aa: CSAKDLNRGGVEAFF
d_gene: TRBD1
abundance: few
v_gene: TRBV20-1
j_gene: TRBJ1-1

CDR3nt: TGTGCCAGCTCACCGCGTTCAGAAGAGACCCAGTACTTC
CDR3aa: CASSPRSEETQYF
d_gene: -
abundance: few
v_gene: TRBV18
j_gene: TRBJ2-5

CDR3nt: TGTGCCAGCGGGGGCGCCTACAGTGAGCAGTTCTTC
CDR3aa: CASGGAYSEQFF
d_gene: -
abundance: -
v_gene: TRBV12-3/TRBV12-4
j_gene: TRBJ2-1

CDR3nt: TGCGCCAGCAGCTTGGTGGGGACCAAGGAAGATACGCAGTATTTT
CDR3aa: CASSLVGTKEDTQYF
d_gene: -
abundance: few
v_gene: TRBV5-1
j_gene: TRBJ2-3

CDR3nt: TGTGCCAGCAGTTACTCGATCTACGACAGGGGGCCTTACAATGAGCATTTCTTC
CDR3aa: CASSYSIYDRGPYNEHFF
d_gene: TRBD1
abundance: -
v_gene: TRBV6-5
j_gene: TRBJ2-1

CDR3nt: TGTGCCAGCAGCTTAGAGGCTAGCGGGGTTCGGGACCAGTACTTC
CDR3aa: CASSLEASGVRDQYF
d_gene: TRBD2
abundance: few
v_gene: TRBV7-2
j_gene: TRBJ2-5

CDR3nt: TGTGCCAGCAGGTCGTATAATGAAAAACTGTTTTTT
CDR3aa: CASRSYNEKLFF
d_gene: -
abundance: -
v_gene: TRBV14
j_gene: TRBJ1-4

CDR3nt: TGCGCCAGCAGCTTAGAAGGACAGGGAGATTTCCAAGGGACCCAGTACTTC
CDR3aa: CASSLEGQGDFQGTQYF
d_gene: TRBD1
abundance: -
v_gene: TRBV5-1
j_gene: TRBJ2-5

CDR3nt: TGCAGTGCTGGCCCAGGTGGCGCTGGGCAAGAGACCCAGTACTTC
CDR3aa: CSAGPGGAGQETQYF
d_gene: -
abundance: -
v_gene: TRBV20-1
j_gene: TRBJ2-5

CDR3nt: TGTGCCAGCAGTCCCCCTCTGGGGGCCGGCAAAAACATTCAGTACTTC
CDR3aa: CASSPPLGAGKNIQYF
d_gene: -
abundance: few
v_gene: TRBV27
j_gene: TRBJ2-4

CDR3nt: TGCAGTGCTAGAGATATTGGCAGGGCGAATGAGCAGTTCTTC
CDR3aa: CSARDIGRANEQFF
d_gene: -
abundance: -
v_gene: TRBV20-1
j_gene: TRBJ2-1

CDR3nt: TGCAGTGCTAGAGATCTGACTAGCGGATTGTTGGATGAGCAGTTCTTC
CDR3aa: CSARDLTSGLLDEQFF
d_gene: TRBD2
abundance: few
v_gene: TRBV20-1
j_gene: TRBJ2-1

CDR3nt: TGTGCCAGTAAGGTGGAAAAATCCTACAATGAGCAGTTCTTC
CDR3aa: CASKVEKSYNEQFF
d_gene: -
abundance: -
v_gene: TRBV19
j_gene: TRBJ2-1

CDR3nt: TGCAGTACCCTAAATTTAGACGGGCAAGCCTACGAGCAGTACTTC
CDR3aa: CSTLNLDGQAYEQYF
d_gene: -
abundance: few
v_gene: TRBV20-1
j_gene: TRBJ2-7

CDR3nt: TGCGCCAGCAGTCCTGGGGACTACCACTACGAGCAGTACTTC
CDR3aa: CASSPGDYHYEQYF
d_gene: TRBD2
abundance: -
v_gene: TRBV10-2
j_gene: TRBJ2-7

CDR3nt: TGCGCCAGCAGCTTGGACCCAGGGCCCTACTATGGCTACACCTTC
CDR3aa: CASSLDPGPYYGYTF
d_gene: -
abundance: -
v_gene: TRBV5-1
j_gene: TRBJ1-2

CDR3nt: TGTGCCAGCAGCTTAGGTTCTAGCGGGCCCAATGAGCAGTTCTTC
CDR3aa: CASSLGSSGPNEQFF
d_gene: TRBD2
abundance: -
v_gene: TRBV11-3
j_gene: TRBJ2-1

CDR3nt: TGTGCCAGCAGCTTAGCGGGGACCCGGGGAGAGACCCAGTACTTC
CDR3aa: CASSLAGTRGETQYF
d_gene: -
abundance: many
v_gene: TRBV7-2
j_gene: TRBJ2-5

CDR3nt: TGTGCCAGTAGTCGGACTAGCGGGAGGCAAGAGACCCAGTACTTC
CDR3aa: CASSRTSGRQETQYF
d_gene: TRBD2
abundance: -
v_gene: TRBV19
j_gene: TRBJ2-5

CDR3nt: TGTGCCAGCAGACGCGGGACAGCCTATAATTCACCCCTCCACTTT
CDR3aa: CASRRGTAYNSPLHF
d_gene: TRBD1
abundance: -
v_gene: TRBV3-1
j_gene: TRBJ1-6

CDR3nt: TGCGCCAGCAGCTTGGCCAGGGGGCGCATGAATGAGCAGTTCTTC
CDR3aa: CASSLARGRMNEQFF
d_gene: TRBD1
abundance: many
v_gene: TRBV5-1
j_gene: TRBJ2-1

CDR3nt: TGTGCCAGCAGCGATGGGAGTTTCCCTGAAGCTTTCTTT
CDR3aa: CASSDGSFPEAFF
d_gene: -
abundance: -
v_gene: TRBV9
j_gene: TRBJ1-1

CDR3nt: TGTGCCAGCAGCCAGCTCACAGGGGGGTCTGAAGCTTTCTTT
CDR3aa: CASSQLTGGSEAFF
d_gene: TRBD1
abundance: -
v_gene: TRBV3-1
j_gene: TRBJ1-1

CDR3nt: TGTGCCAGCAGTGGGACAGATAATCAGCCCCAGCATTTT
CDR3aa: CASSGTDNQPQHF
d_gene: -
abundance: many
v_gene: TRBV6-1
j_gene: TRBJ1-5

CDR3nt: TGTGCCAGCAGCTTCGAGGGGGCGGGAAACACCATATATTTT
CDR3aa: CASSFEGAGNTIYF
d_gene: TRBD1
abundance: -
v_gene: TRBV7-2
j_gene: TRBJ1-3

CDR3nt: TGCAGTGCTCCGCTAGCGGGACTCTACAATGAGCAGTTCTTC
CDR3aa: CSAPLAGLYNEQFF
d_gene: TRBD2
abundance: -
v_gene: TRBV20-1
j_gene: TRBJ2-1

CDR3nt: TGTGCCACCAGCAGAGAACAGGATCCACTAGCCAAAAACATTCAGTACTTC
CDR3aa: CATSREQDPLAKNIQYF
d_gene: -
abundance: -
v_gene: TRBV15
j_gene: TRBJ2-4

CDR3nt: TGCGCCAGCAGTTCCTCCGGGAGCGGCACTGAAGCTTTCTTT
CDR3aa: CASSSSGSGTEAFF
d_gene: -
abundance: -
v_gene: TRBV5-1
j_gene: TRBJ1-1

CDR3nt: TGTGCCAGCAGTCGTCTTGTGACGGGGGTCACAGATACGCAGTATTTT
CDR3aa: CASSRLVTGVTDTQYF
d_gene: -
abundance: few
v_gene: TRBV12-3/TRBV12-4
j_gene: TRBJ2-3

CDR3nt: TGTGCCAGCAGGGGCCCGGGACAGGGCCCTGGCTACACCTTC
CDR3aa: CASRGPGQGPGYTF
d_gene: TRBD1
abundance: -
v_gene: TRBV6-5
j_gene: TRBJ1-2